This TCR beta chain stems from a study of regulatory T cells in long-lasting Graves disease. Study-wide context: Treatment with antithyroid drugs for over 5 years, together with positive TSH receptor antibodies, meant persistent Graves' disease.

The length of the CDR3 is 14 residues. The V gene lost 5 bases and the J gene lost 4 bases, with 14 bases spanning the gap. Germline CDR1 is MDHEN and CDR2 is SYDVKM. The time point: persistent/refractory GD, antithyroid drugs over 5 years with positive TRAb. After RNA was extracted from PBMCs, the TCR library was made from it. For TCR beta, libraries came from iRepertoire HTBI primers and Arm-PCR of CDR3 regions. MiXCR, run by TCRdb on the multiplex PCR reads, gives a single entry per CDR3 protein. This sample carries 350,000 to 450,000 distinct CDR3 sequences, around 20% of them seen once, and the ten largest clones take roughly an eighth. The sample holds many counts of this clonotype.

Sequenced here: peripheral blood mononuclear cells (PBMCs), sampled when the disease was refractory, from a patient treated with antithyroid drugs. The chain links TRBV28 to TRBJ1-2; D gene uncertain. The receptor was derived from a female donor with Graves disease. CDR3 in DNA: TGTGCCAGCAGTACTTCATCACCGACCTATGGCTACACCTTC. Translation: CASSTSSPTYGYTF.